This is a list of T cell receptor beta chains from one sample in a study of blood T cell repertoires in COVID-19. Sequencing was performed with immunoSEQ multiplex PCR; in TCRdb, only in-frame clones are kept and a portion is missing. The sample contains some 210,000 clones, 84% of which appear only once. The sample taken for sequencing was peripheral blood. These receptors came from a woman between 65 and 79 years old with active or convalescent COVID-19. CDR3s leave out the opening cysteine and the closing phenylalanine or tryptophan. D genes are given only for firm matches.

v_gene,j_gene,d_gene,CDR3aa
TRBV12-3/TRBV12-4,TRBJ2-5,NA,ASSPTGQETQY
TRBV3-1/TRBV3-2,TRBJ2-5,NA,ASSQERRMELETQY
TRBV24-1,TRBJ2-5,NA,ATSDSYQETQY
TRBV7-9,TRBJ2-2,TRBD1,ASSLGSGGVDTGELF
TRBV6-1,TRBJ2-3,TRBD2,ASSEIAGGTDTQY
TRBV7-8,TRBJ2-7,NA,ASSLVPRNSLTRGEQY
TRBV5-1,TRBJ2-1,TRBD1,ASSPDRFNEQF
TRBV18,TRBJ2-7,TRBD1,ASSEAGQGGEQY
TRBV2,TRBJ2-7,NA,ASKGEAYEQY
TRBV3-1/TRBV3-2,TRBJ1-1,TRBD1,ASSQPNRGPNTEAF
TRBV6-5,TRBJ1-2,NA,ASSYPGNYGYT
TRBV5-1,TRBJ1-2,NA,ASSRGDIKEDGYT
TRBV9,TRBJ1-4,TRBD1,ASSVAGTGGDEKLF
TRBV5-1,TRBJ1-4,NA,ASSIRGGEKLF
TRBV25-1,TRBJ2-7,NA,ASSDTFPLYEQY
TRBV19,TRBJ2-7,TRBD1,ASSSGTGFYEQY
TRBV20-1,TRBJ2-5,NA,SASSPDRVETQY
TRBV9,TRBJ2-7,NA,ASSGDTYEQY
TRBV5-1,TRBJ1-1,NA,ASRSQENTEAF
TRBV7-8,TRBJ2-1,NA,ASRSISSLAPLNEQF
TRBV7-9,TRBJ2-5,NA,ASGHPITGIY
TRBV14,TRBJ2-1,TRBD1,ASSQRGQTYNEQF
TRBV6-1,TRBJ2-7,NA,ASSERVPGQRGPYEQY
TRBV19,TRBJ1-5,NA,ASSSLGGDQPQH
TRBV6-1,TRBJ2-1,TRBD2,ASSELAGANEQF
TRBV28,TRBJ2-7,TRBD2,ASSLSLVRGEVSYEQY
TRBV6-2/TRBV6-3,TRBJ2-7,NA,ASSYSRTATYEQY
TRBV7-9,TRBJ2-1,TRBD2,ASSLGGRWYEQF
TRBV28,TRBJ1-2,NA,ASSRGQNLGYT
TRBV4-2,TRBJ1-4,NA,ASSQDAAGAISFGFYEKLF
TRBV5-6,TRBJ1-3,NA,ASSVGGRGSGNTIY
TRBV14,TRBJ1-1,TRBD1,ASSQATGGALGAF